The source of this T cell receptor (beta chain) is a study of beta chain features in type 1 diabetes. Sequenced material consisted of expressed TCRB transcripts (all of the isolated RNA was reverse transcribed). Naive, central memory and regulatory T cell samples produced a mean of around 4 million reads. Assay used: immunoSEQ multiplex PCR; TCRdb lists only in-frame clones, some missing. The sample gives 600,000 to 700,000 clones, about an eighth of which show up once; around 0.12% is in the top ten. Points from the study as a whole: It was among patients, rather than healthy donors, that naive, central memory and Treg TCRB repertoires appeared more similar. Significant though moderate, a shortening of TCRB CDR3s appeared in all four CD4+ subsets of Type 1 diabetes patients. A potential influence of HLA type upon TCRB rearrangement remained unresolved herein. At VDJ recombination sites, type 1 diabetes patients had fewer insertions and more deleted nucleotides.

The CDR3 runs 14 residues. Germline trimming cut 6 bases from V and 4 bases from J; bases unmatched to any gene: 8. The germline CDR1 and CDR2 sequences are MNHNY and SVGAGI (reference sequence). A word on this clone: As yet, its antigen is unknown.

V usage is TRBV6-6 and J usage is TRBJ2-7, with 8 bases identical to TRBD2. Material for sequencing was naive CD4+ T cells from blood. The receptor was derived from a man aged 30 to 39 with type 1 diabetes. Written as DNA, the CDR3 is TGTGCCAGCAGCCCGGCGGGAGGCTTATACGAGCAGTACTTC. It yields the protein CASSPAGGLYEQYF.